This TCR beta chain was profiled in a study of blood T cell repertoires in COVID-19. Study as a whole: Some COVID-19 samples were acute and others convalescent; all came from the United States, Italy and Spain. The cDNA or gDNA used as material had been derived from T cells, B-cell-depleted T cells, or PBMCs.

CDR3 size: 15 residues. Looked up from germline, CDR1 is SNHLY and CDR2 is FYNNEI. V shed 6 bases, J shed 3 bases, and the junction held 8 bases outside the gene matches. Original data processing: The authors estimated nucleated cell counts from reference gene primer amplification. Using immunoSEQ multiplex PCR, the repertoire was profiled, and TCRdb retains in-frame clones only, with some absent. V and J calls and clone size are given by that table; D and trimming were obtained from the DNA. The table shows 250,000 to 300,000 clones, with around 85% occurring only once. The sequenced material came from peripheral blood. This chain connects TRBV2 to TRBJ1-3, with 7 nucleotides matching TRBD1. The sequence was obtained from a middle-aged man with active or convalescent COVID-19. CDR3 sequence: CASSPGQVLGNTIYF. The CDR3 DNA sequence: TGTGCCAGCAGCCCCGGACAGGTCCTTGGAAACACCATATATTTT.